The 5 T cell receptor beta chains below come from one sample, sequenced in a study of Tregs in tolerant kidney transplant recipients (dated by TCRdb to the late 2010s). The library was produced with the immunoSEQ multiplex PCR assay. In its TCRdb copy, this immuneACCESS table keeps in-frame sequences only and misses some clones. Where compared with another copy, unresolved V genes explain less than half of these, and the others have no known cause. The sample table includes 50,000 to 65,000 clones. The ten most abundant clones make up roughly 0.8% of the sample. Per the publication, the time point label means: blood sample drawn before combined kidney and bone marrow transplant. Specimen: CD4+ T cells from blood, collected before the transplant. Receptors were obtained from a human donor who received a combined kidney and bone marrow transplant.

A word on this clone: The read falls 3 residues short of the CDR3 end, and the missing part is taken from the germline J gene. The V and J genes are TRBV4-1 and TRBJ2-2; D uncertain. CDR3 length: 14 amino acids. CDR1 MGHRA and CDR2 YSYEKL come from the germline V gene. The V end was cut by 5 bases, the J end by 3 bases, with 10 bases between. The CDR3 is CASSFTVDTGELFF. The part of the CDR3 DNA that was read is TGCGCCAGCAGCTTTACTGTTGACACCGGGGAG.

As regards this clone: The read terminates 3 residues before the CDR3 end, so the remaining end is supplied by the germline J gene. The V and J genes are TRBV2 and TRBJ2-3; 7 nucleotides line up with TRBD1. This CDR3 has 14 amino acids. Looked up from germline, CDR1 is SNHLY and CDR2 is FYNNEI. V gave up 4 bases and J gave up 2 bases; unmatched junction bases: 3. The covered CDR3 bases are TGTGCCAGCAGTGGACAGGGAAACACAGATACG. The encoded protein is CASSGQGNTDT. The entire CDR3 protein reads CASSGQGNTDTQYF.

A word on this clone: Coverage ceases 3 residues before the CDR3 finishes, and the germline J gene fills in the end. The chain employs TRBV7-2 and TRBJ2-4, with TRBD1 identical over 10 bases. Germline-derived CDR1 and CDR2 are SGHTA and FQGNSA. V lost 5 bases, J lost 8 bases, and 3 bases stayed unmatched. The CDR3 sequence is 13 residues long. Incomplete CDR3 DNA: TGTGCCAGCAGCCCTGGGACAGGGGACATT. It translates to CASSPGTGDI. The whole CDR3 protein reads CASSPGTGDIQYF.

About this clone: The read terminates 3 residues before the CDR3 end, so the remaining end is supplied by the germline J gene. The chain joins TRBV7-2 to TRBJ2-2; D may be TRBD2 (5 bases). V lost 1 base and J lost 4, with 7 bases in between. The CDR3 sequence is 14 residues long. Germline assignment: CDR1 SGHTA and CDR2 FQGNSA. CDR3 residues: CASSLGGPTGELFF. CDR3 bases read: TGTGCCAGCAGCTTAGGAGGGCCCACCGGGGAG.

Concerning this clone: The CDR3 end lies 3 residues beyond the end of the read and is filled in from the germline J gene. The chain links TRBV29-1 to TRBJ2-2; 8 bases are shared with TRBD2. This CDR3 region has 14 residues. CDR1 and CDR2 (germline): SQVTM, ANQGSEA. The V segment lost 5 bases and the J segment 6 bases; nucleotides outside the gene matches: 8. This CDR3 is CSVTAGGPAGELFF. Partial CDR3 DNA: TGCAGCGTTACGGCGGGGGGCCCGGCCGGGGAG.